Following are 29 T cell receptor beta chains from one sample sequenced in a study of cytomegalovirus exposure and HLA in healthy donors. A multiplex PCR was run with 60 Vbeta primers and 13 Jbeta primers. TCRdb keeps only in-frame clones here, not all; method: immunoSEQ multiplex PCR. The sample holds fewer than 150,000 clones; roughly 80% are singletons and the top ten take under 1.5%. Sequences were obtained from PBMCs. Receptor source: a man aged 45-65 years in good health and CMV-seronegative.

Concerning this clone: Different DNA sequences within this sample yield the same CDR3. The chain uses TRBV27 and TRBJ2-2, with 7 bases identical to TRBD1. This CDR3 contains 16 residues. The V gene end was trimmed by 6 bases and the J gene end by 3 bases; junction bases not matched to a gene: 10. Germline values: CDR1 MNHEY, CDR2 SMNVEV (reference sequence). CDR3 in DNA: TGTGCCAGCAGATCAACAGGGGTGGTCGACACCGGGGAGCTGTTTTTT. Translation gives CASRSTGVVDTGELFF.

This clone was counted a single time. The junction shows a germline mismatch at one end, possibly a read error. The rearrangement links TRBV5-1 to TRBJ2-3, with TRBD2 matching 10 bases. Looked up from germline, CDR1 is SGHRS and CDR2 is YFSETQ. This CDR3 has 17 amino acids. For the CDR3, the DNA is TGCACCAGCAGATCCGGGACATTGGGACTAGCGACAGATACGCAGTATTTT. Its protein is CTSRSGTLGLATDTQYF.

The chain links TRBV7-2 to TRBJ2-2; 7 bases match TRBD2. The CDR3 spans 15 residues. CDR1 and CDR2 (germline): SGHTA, FQGNSA. Germline trimming cut 10 bases from V and 7 bases from J; bases unmatched to any gene: 15. CDR3 in DNA: TGTGCCACCTCCCGGGCGGGAGAGGTAATCGGGGAGCTGTTTTTT. Its translation: CATSRAGEVIGELFF.

The chain employs TRBV28 and TRBJ2-7, with D possibly TRBD1 on 5 matching bases. This CDR3 comprises 15 residues. The V and J ends lost 5 bases and 2 bases respectively, with 16 bases between them. CDR1 and CDR2 from the germline V gene are MDHEN and SYDVKM. The CDR3 bases are TGTGCCAGCAGTCCCCCTGGGGCCACTCCCTACGAGCAGTACTTC. It translates to CASSPPGATPYEQYF.

A single count supports this clone. The V and J genes are TRBV9 and TRBJ2-1; TRBD2 aligns across 10 bases. J lost 4 bases, V lost 3 bases, and 4 bases had no gene match. This CDR3 contains 15 residues. Germline CDR1 and CDR2: SGDLS and YYNGEE. CDR3 region: CASSGSLAGYNEQFF. In nucleotides, the CDR3 is TGTGCCAGCAGCGGATCACTAGCGGGATACAATGAGCAGTTCTTC.

CDR3 in amino acids: CASSSPTGGSYEQYF. The CDR3 DNA reads TGTGCCAGCAGTTCACCTACAGGGGGTTCTTACGAGCAGTACTTC. The J gene is TRBJ2-7, the V gene TRBV27; 8 bases are a match to TRBD1. The trim removed 4 bases at V and 4 bases at J, leaving 9 bases unmatched. The germline CDR1 and CDR2 sequences are MNHEY and SMNVEV (reference sequence). The CDR3 is made up of 15 amino acids.

The chain employs TRBV11-2 and TRBJ2-3; D might be TRBD2 (5 bases). The CDR3 runs to 15 residues. Trimming shortened V by 5 bases and J by 3 bases, and 15 bases separated the two germline ends. Per the germline V gene, CDR1 is SGHAT and CDR2 is FQNNGV. In DNA form, the CDR3 reads TGTGCCAGCAGCCTAGCTTTGACGGGGACAGATACGCAGTATTTT. Its translation is CASSLALTGTDTQYF.

V and J are TRBV5-6 and TRBJ1-1; D not certain. Germline CDR1 SGHDT, CDR2 YYEEEE. The CDR3 is made up of 16 amino acids. Trimming took 0 bases from V and 0 from J, leaving 12 bases between them. This CDR3 is CASSLGAAFMNTEAFF. The CDR3 bases are TGTGCCAGCAGCTTGGGGGCAGCCTTCATGAACACTGAAGCTTTCTTT.

This chain uses TRBV10-3 with TRBJ1-1; TRBD1 aligns across 9 bases. CDR1 ENHRY and CDR2 SYGVKD come from the germline V gene. Trimming removed 3 bases from V and 0 bases from J; junction bases left unmatched: 5. This CDR3 has 16 amino acids. Here the CDR3 reads CAISERDRVMNTEAFF. In nucleotides, the CDR3 is TGTGCCATCAGTGAAAGGGACAGGGTAATGAACACTGAAGCTTTCTTT.

The CDR3, as DNA: TGTGCCAGCAGTTTATCATGGACTAGCGAATACAATGAGCAGTTCTTC. This sequence encodes CASSLSWTSEYNEQFF. The rearrangement uses TRBV28 and TRBJ2-1; 9 bases align to TRBD2. The V gene end was trimmed by 1 base and the J gene end by 4 bases; junction bases not matched to a gene: 5. Germline assignment: CDR1 MDHEN and CDR2 SYDVKM. The CDR3 has 16 residues.

The chain joins TRBV10-2 to TRBJ2-2, with TRBD1 matching 9 bases. Germline-derived CDR1 and CDR2 are WSHSY and SAAADI. The CDR3 covers 16 residues. J lost 6 bases, V lost 2 bases, and 7 bases had no gene match. The chain's CDR3 is CASSEVGQGIAGELFF. In DNA, the CDR3 is TGCGCCAGCAGTGAGGTTGGACAGGGGATCGCCGGGGAGCTGTTTTTT.

This chain uses TRBV20-1 with TRBJ1-2; the D is unclear. The V and J ends lost 6 bases and 8 bases respectively, with 13 bases between them. CDR1 is DFQATT, CDR2 SNEGSKA, per germline (reference sequence). This CDR3 contains 11 residues. CDR3 sequence reads: CSAPSGSGYTF. For the CDR3, the DNA is TGCAGTGCCCCAAGCGGGTCCGGCTACACCTTC.

The chain couples TRBV30 to TRBJ2-1; 8 nucleotides agree with TRBD2. CDR1 is GTSNPN, CDR2 SVGIG, per germline (reference sequence). V was clipped by 0 bases and J by 1 base; unmatched bases: 5. This CDR3 has 16 amino acids. DNA of the CDR3: TGTGCCTGGAGTGTGGGGTCTAGCGGGTCCTACAATGAGCAGTTCTTC. Protein product: CAWSVGSSGSYNEQFF.

This sequence joins TRBV30 and TRBJ1-3, with D maybe TRBD1 (5 bases). The CDR3 consists of 13 residues. V lost 4 bases and J 0 bases, leaving 7 bases between the germline ends. CDR1 is GTSNPN and CDR2 is SVGIG in the germline V gene (reference sequence). The CDR3 DNA follows: TGTGCCTGGAACGGGGGCTCTGGAAACACCATATATTTT. This codes for CAWNGGSGNTIYF. The full variable domain, with the rest looked up from reference TRBV30 and TRBJ1-3, is SQTIHQWPATLVQPVGSPLSLECTVEGTSNPNLYWYRQAAGRGLQLLFYSVGIGQISSEVPQNLSASRPQDRQFILSSKKLLLSDSGFYLCAWNGGSGNTIYFGEGSWLTVV.

A few counts support this clone. This chain connects TRBV19 to TRBJ1-5; no definite D call. Germline V lookup: CDR1 LNHDA, CDR2 SQIVND (reference sequence). CDR3 length equals 14 residues. The ends were cut back, 6 bases at V and 7 bases at J, with 16 bases in the middle. CDR3 coding DNA: TGTGCCAGTAGCTCCTTGGGAGGGAACCAGCCCCAGCATTTT. It is translated as CASSSLGGNQPQHF.

The chain has TRBV21-1 and TRBJ2-7; TRBD2, the D gene given by the table, was not confirmed from the DNA. TRBV21-1 is an annotated pseudogene. This CDR3 is built from 15 residues. The CDR3, as DNA: TGTGCCAGCAACGTCGGGAACCGGGCCTCCTACGAGCAGTACTTC. It is translated as CASNVGNRASYEQYF.

V is TRBV9 and J is TRBJ1-4; D is undetermined. Germline CDR1 is SGDLS and CDR2 is YYNGEE. The CDR3 runs to 13 residues. The ends were cut back, 4 bases at V and 2 bases at J, with 6 bases in the middle. The DNA of the CDR3 is TGTGCCAGCAGCCCTGCGACTAATGAAAAACTGTTTTTT. Protein sequence: CASSPATNEKLFF.

This clone was observed a handful of times. The chain recombines TRBV6-1 with TRBJ1-2; unclear D gene. Germline V gene sequence: CDR1 MNHNS, CDR2 SASEGT. CDR3 length: 14 residues. V was pared by 6 bases and J by 7 bases, with 18 bases between. The DNA for the CDR3 is TGTGCCAGCAGCAGCGACGGGAGGGTGGCTGGCTACACCTTC. It translates to CASSSDGRVAGYTF.

The chain uses TRBV10-1 and TRBJ2-7; 9 bases match TRBD2. In germline, CDR1 is WNHNN, CDR2 SYGVQD (reference sequence). V shed 2 bases and J 3 bases; nucleotides not matched to a gene: 5. The CDR3 consists of 15 residues. CDR3 sequence reads: CASSEGAGGLYEQYF. CDR3 nucleotide sequence: TGCGCCAGCAGTGAGGGAGCGGGAGGCCTCTACGAGCAGTACTTC.

The chain has TRBV9 and TRBJ2-1, with D possibly being TRBD2 (6 bases). The germline V and J ends were trimmed by 2 bases and 3 bases, with 12 bases remaining between them. Germline V gives CDR1 SGDLS, CDR2 YYNGEE. The CDR3 loop spans 15 amino acids. CDR3 nucleotide sequence: TGTGCCAGCAGCGTCACAATAGCGGTCTACAATGAGCAGTTCTTC. This sequence encodes CASSVTIAVYNEQFF.

The chain couples TRBV27 to TRBJ2-3; 12 positions agree with TRBD2. This CDR3 comprises 21 residues. Germline V lookup: CDR1 MNHEY, CDR2 SMNVEV (reference sequence). With V trimmed by 8 bases and J by 0 bases, 21 bases remained unmatched. In DNA, the CDR3 is TGTGCCAGCTCAACTCCCCCACTAGCGGGAGGCCTATTGCGTAGCACAGATACGCAGTATTTT. Its translation is CASSTPPLAGGLLRSTDTQYF.

The rearrangement links TRBV7-9 to TRBJ2-1; possible D gene TRBD2, 5 bases. V shed 8 bases and J shed 1 base, with 12 bases lying between them. Germline CDR1 is SEHNR and CDR2 is FQNEAQ (reference sequence). This CDR3 is 14 amino acids long. The CDR3 nucleotides are TGTGCCAGCGCCGGTGGAGGTTCCTACAATGAGCAGTTCTTC. Protein product: CASAGGGSYNEQFF. The complete variable domain, with remaining parts taken from reference TRBV7-9 and TRBJ2-1, reads DTGVSQNPRHKITKRGQNVTFRCDPISEHNRLYWYRQTLGQGPEFLTYFQNEAQLEKSRLLSDRFSAERPKGSFSTLEIQRTEQGDSAMYLCASAGGGSYNEQFFGPGTRLTVL.

This clone has a handful of counts. The gene calls are TRBV2 and TRBJ1-4; 9 bases map to TRBD1. The CDR3 consists of 15 residues. Germline V CDR1 and CDR2: SNHLY, FYNNEI. The J segment lost 8 bases and the V segment lost 9 bases, leaving 13 bases of the junction unmatched. The CDR3 reads CASTTGTGLKEKLFF. Here the CDR3 DNA reads TGTGCCAGTACTACCGGGACAGGGTTAAAAGAAAAACTGTTTTTT.

V and J are TRBV6-5 and TRBJ1-1, with a possible D match to TRBD1 (5 bases). The CDR3 loop spans 14 amino acids. V dropped 6 bases and J dropped 1 base, with 12 bases sitting between them. CDR1 is MNHEY, CDR2 SVGAGI, per germline. CDR3 residues: CASRRDSQNTEAFF. The CDR3 nucleotides read TGTGCCAGCAGAAGAGACAGCCAGAACACTGAAGCTTTCTTT.

The V and J genes are TRBV19 and TRBJ2-5; the match to TRBD1 covers 8 bases. After removal of 3 bases from V and 4 bases from J, the junction contained 7 bases not matched to a gene. The CDR3 length is 15 residues. Germline CDR1 LNHDA, CDR2 SQIVND (reference sequence). CDR3 in amino acids: CASSMQGAVGETQYF. The CDR3 DNA sequence: TGTGCCAGTAGTATGCAGGGGGCTGTGGGAGAGACCCAGTACTTC.

This chain connects TRBV19 to TRBJ2-3; 8 bases match TRBD2. Germline loops: CDR1 LNHDA, CDR2 SQIVND (reference sequence). V gave up 3 bases and J gave up 0 bases; unmatched junction bases: 5. This CDR3 region has 16 residues. The CDR3 loop reads CASSMGERESTDTQYF. The CDR3, as DNA: TGTGCCAGTAGTATGGGCGAGCGGGAGAGCACAGATACGCAGTATTTT. The variable domain in full, completed from reference TRBV19 and TRBJ2-3, reads DGGITQSPKYLFRKEGQNVTLSCEQNLNHDAMYWYRQDPGQGLRLIYYSQIVNDFQKGDIAEGYSVSREKKESFPLTVTSAQKNPTAFYLCASSMGERESTDTQYFGPGTRLTVL.

This chain uses TRBV29-1 with TRBJ2-1; a possible D gene is TRBD1 (5 bases). The CDR3 runs to 13 residues. V was trimmed by 6 bases and J by 7 bases, leaving 16 bases between them. CDR1 is SQVTM and CDR2 is ANQGSEA in the germline V gene. CDR3 nucleotides: TGCAGCGTAGCAGGGCCCACCGGGAATGAGCAGTTCTTC. It encodes CSVAGPTGNEQFF.

CDR3 residues: CASIAYRVIHEQYF. The DNA for the CDR3 is TGTGCCAGCATCGCTTACAGGGTCATCCACGAGCAGTACTTC. The V call is TRBV21-1, the J call TRBJ2-7; TRBD1, the D gene given by the table, was not confirmed from the DNA. TRBV21-1 is a pseudogene locus. CDR3 size: 14 residues.

The rearrangement uses TRBV5-1 and TRBJ2-5; TRBD2 matches 14 bases. V lost 4 bases, J lost 2 bases, and 7 bases stayed unmatched. CDR1 is SGHRS and CDR2 is YFSETQ in the germline V gene. The CDR3 runs 17 residues. The CDR3 reads CASSPGLAGVVQETQYF. CDR3 nucleotide sequence: TGCGCCAGCAGCCCGGGACTAGCGGGAGTAGTGCAAGAGACCCAGTACTTC. Full variable domain (rest looked up from reference TRBV5-1 and TRBJ2-5): KAGVTQTPRYLIKTRGQQVTLSCSPISGHRSVSWYQQTPGQGLQFLFEYFSETQRNKGNFPGRFSGRQFSNSRSEMNVSTLELGDSALYLCASSPGLAGVVQETQYFGPGTRLLVL.